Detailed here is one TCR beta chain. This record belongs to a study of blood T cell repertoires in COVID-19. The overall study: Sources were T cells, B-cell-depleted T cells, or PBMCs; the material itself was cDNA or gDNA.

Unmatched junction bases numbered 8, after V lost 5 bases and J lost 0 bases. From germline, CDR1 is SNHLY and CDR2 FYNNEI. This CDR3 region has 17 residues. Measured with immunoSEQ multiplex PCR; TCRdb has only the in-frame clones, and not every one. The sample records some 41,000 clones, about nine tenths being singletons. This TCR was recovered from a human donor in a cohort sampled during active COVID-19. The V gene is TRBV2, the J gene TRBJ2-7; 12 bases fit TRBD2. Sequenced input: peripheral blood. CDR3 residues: CASSNPSGGAVSYEQYF. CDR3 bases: TGTGCCAGCAGTAACCCTAGCGGGGGGGCCGTCTCCTACGAGCAGTACTTC.